This record concerns one T cell receptor (beta chain) sequence. Its antigen is not known. The study sampled nominally healthy donors, though unrecorded immune exposures were likely. Germline V gene data show CDR1 as SGHRS and CDR2 as YFSETQ. The CDR3 spans 15 residues. Trimming at V came to 4 bases and at J to 6 bases, leaving 7 bases not matched to a gene. Researchers ran the PCR with 60 Vbeta and 13 Jbeta primers. This table comes from immunoSEQ multiplex PCR, and its TCRdb copy is limited to in-frame clones, with some not included. The sample contains about 150,000 clones, roughly three quarters of which appear only once. The entry originates in a study of cytomegalovirus exposure and HLA in healthy donors. Study-level points and caveats: In vitro data verified three CMV-associated chains as specific for CMV antigens. CMV serostatus was the sole immune exposure data available.

The chain joins TRBV5-1 to TRBJ2-2, with 9 bases aligning to TRBD2. The sequence derives from a woman in her fifties or sixties in good health and CMV-seropositive. Material: PBMCs. The CDR3 protein is CASSPDAGGPGELFF. The DNA of the CDR3 is TGCGCCAGCAGCCCGGACGCGGGGGGGCCCGGGGAGCTGTTTTTT.